This T cell receptor (beta chain) was identified during a study of cytomegalovirus exposure and HLA in healthy donors. Findings and limits, study-wide: Prior analysis indicated that the majority of TCR beta V segments exhibited productivity approximately 87% or approximately 30% of the time.

This CDR3 comprises 11 residues. Trimming removed 10 bases from V and 6 bases from J, with 10 bases in between. Germline V gene data show CDR1 as ENHRY and CDR2 as SYGVKD. Vbeta (60) and Jbeta (13) primers were used in the PCR. This table comes from immunoSEQ multiplex PCR, and its TCRdb copy is limited to in-frame clones, with some not included. Here the sample spans roughly 120,000 clones, 15% being singletons. A note on this clone: What it binds is not known.

This receptor was taken from a young woman in good health and CMV-seronegative. The genes are TRBV10-3 and TRBJ1-3; unclear D gene. Material: PBMCs. CDR3 coding DNA: TGTGCCACCATCAATTCAAACACCATATATTTT. Translation gives CATINSNTIYF.